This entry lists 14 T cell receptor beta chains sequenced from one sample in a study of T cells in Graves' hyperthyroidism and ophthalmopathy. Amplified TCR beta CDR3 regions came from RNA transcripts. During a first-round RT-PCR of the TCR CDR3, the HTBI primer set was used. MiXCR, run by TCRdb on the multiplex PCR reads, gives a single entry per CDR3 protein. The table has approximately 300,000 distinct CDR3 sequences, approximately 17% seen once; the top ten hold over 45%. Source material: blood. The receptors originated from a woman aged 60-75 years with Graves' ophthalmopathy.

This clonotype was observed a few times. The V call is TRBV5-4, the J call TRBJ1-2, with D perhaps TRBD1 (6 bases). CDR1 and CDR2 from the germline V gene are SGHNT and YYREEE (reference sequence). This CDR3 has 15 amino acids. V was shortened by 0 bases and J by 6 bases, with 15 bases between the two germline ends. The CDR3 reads CASSLAARGYHGYTF. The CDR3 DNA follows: TGTGCCAGCAGCTTGGCCGCCAGGGGTTATCATGGCTACACCTTC. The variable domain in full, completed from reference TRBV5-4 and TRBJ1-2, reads ETGVTQSPTHLIKTRGQQVTLRCSSQSGHNTVSWYQQALGQGPQFIFQYYREEENGRGNFPPRFSGLQFPNYSSELNVNALELDDSALYLCASSLAARGYHGYTFGSGTRLTVV.

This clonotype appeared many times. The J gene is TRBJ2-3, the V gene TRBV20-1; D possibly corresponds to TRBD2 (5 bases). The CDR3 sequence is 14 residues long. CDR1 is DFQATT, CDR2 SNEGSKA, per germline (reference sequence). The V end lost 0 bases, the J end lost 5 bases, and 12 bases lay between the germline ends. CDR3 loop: CSARETSNRDTQYF. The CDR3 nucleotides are TGCAGTGCTAGAGAAACTAGTAATAGAGATACGCAGTATTTT.

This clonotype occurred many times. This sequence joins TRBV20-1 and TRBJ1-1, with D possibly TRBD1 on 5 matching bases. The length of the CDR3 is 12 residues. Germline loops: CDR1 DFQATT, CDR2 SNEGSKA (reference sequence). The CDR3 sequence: CSLVGRGTEAFF. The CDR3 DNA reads TGCAGCCTAGTGGGACGGGGAACTGAAGCTTTCTTT.

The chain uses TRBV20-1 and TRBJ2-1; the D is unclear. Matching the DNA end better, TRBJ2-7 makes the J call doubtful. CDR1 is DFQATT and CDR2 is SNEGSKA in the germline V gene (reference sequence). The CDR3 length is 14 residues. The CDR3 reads CSAQSSISYNEQYF. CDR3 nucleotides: TGCAGTGCCCAAAGCAGCATTTCCTACAATGAGCAGTACTTC.

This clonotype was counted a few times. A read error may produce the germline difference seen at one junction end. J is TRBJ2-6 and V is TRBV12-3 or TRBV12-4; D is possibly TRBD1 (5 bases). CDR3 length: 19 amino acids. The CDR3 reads CASSGRARPGSSGASVLTF. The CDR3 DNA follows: TGTGCCAGCAGTGGTAGGGCCCGCCCAGGCTCCTCTGGGGCCAGCGTCCTGACTTTC.

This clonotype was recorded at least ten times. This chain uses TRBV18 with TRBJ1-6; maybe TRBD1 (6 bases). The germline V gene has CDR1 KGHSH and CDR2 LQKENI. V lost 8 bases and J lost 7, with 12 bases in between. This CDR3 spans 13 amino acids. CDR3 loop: CASAGQSNSPLHF. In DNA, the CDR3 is TGTGCCAGCGCCGGACAGTCCAATTCACCCCTCCACTTT.

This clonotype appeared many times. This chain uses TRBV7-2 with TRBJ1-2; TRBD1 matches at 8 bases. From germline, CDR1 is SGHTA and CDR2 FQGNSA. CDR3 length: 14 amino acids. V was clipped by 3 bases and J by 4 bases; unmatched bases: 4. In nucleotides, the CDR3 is TGTGCCAGCAGCTTGACAGGGGTCCCCTATGGCTACACCTTC. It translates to CASSLTGVPYGYTF.

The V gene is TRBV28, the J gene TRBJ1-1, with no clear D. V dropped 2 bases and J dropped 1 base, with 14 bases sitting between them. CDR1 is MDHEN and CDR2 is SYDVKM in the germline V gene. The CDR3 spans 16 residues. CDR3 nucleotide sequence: TGTGCCAGCAGTTTAAATGACTTGGTTACGAACACTGAAGCTTTCTTT. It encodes CASSLNDLVTNTEAFF.

The CDR3 sequence: CASSYPSGYRGPGELFF. The CDR3 DNA follows: TGTGCCAGCAGTTACCCATCCGGATACCGGGGCCCCGGGGAGCTGTTTTTT. The chain recombines TRBV6-2 or TRBV6-3 with TRBJ2-2, with D perhaps assigned TRBD1 or TRBD2 (5 bases each). The CDR3 is 17 residues long. The V end lost 2 bases, the J end lost 6 bases, and 19 bases lay between the germline ends. The germline gives CDR1 MNHEY, CDR2 SVGEGT.

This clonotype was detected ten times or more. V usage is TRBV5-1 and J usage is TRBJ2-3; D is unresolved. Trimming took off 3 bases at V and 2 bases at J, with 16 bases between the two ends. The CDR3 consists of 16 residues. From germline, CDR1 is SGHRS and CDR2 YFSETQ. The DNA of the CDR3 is TGCGCCAGCAGCTGGAAGGCTGAGCCCTACACAGATACGCAGTATTTT. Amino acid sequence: CASSWKAEPYTDTQYF.

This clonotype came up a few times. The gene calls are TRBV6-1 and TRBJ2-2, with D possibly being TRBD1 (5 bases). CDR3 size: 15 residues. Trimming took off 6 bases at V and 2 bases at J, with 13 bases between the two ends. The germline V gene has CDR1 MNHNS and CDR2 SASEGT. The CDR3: CASRRNRINTGELFF. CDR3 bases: TGTGCCAGCAGAAGAAACAGGATTAACACCGGGGAGCTGTTTTTT.

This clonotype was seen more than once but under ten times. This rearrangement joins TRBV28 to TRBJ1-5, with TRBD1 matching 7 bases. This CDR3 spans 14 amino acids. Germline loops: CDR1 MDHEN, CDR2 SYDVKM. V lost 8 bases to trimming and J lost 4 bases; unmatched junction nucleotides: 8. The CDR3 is CASGWIRGNQPQHF. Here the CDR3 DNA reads TGTGCCAGCGGCTGGATCAGGGGGAATCAGCCCCAGCATTTT. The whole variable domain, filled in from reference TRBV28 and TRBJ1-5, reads DVKVTQSSRYLVKRTGEKVFLECVQDMDHENMFWYRQDPGLGLRLIYFSYDVKMKEKGDIPEGYSVSREKKERFSLILESASTNQTSMYLCASGWIRGNQPQHFGDGTRLSIL.

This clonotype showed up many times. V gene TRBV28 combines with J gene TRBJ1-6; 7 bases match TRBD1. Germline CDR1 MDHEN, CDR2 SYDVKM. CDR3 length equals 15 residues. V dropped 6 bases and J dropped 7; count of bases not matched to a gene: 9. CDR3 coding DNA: TGTGCCAGCAGAACCCCGACAGGGAGCAATTCACCCCTCCACTTT. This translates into CASRTPTGSNSPLHF.

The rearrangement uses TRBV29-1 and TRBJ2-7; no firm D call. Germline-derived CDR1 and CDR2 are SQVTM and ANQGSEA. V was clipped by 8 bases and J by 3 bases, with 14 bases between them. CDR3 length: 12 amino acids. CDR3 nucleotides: TGCAGCTACCTCGGACGTCTCTACGAGCAGTACTTC. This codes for CSYLGRLYEQYF.